These 25 T cell receptor beta chains were all obtained from the same sample, sequenced in a study of shared clonotypes between healthy human individuals. The assay was immunoSEQ multiplex PCR, and TCRdb's table has in-frame clones only and misses some. Of roughly 1.5 million clones listed, approximately 98% are singletons. The specimen was naive CD4+ T cells sorted from blood. Subset described: CD45RA+ positively selected. These TCRs come from a man between 25 and 39 years old in good health.

J is TRBJ2-7 and V is TRBV4-3, with TRBD2 identical over 12 bases. The CDR3 runs 15 residues. Germline assignment: CDR1 LGHNA and CDR2 YSLEER. V was clipped by 4 bases and J by 1 base; unmatched bases: 2. CDR3 sequence (DNA): TGCGCCAGCAGCCCGGGACTAGCGGGTTCCTACGAGCAGTACTTC. Translating it yields CASSPGLAGSYEQYF.

Points on this clone: In the same sample, other DNA sequences code for this CDR3. The chain couples TRBV7-9 to TRBJ1-1; perhaps TRBD1 as D (5 bases). The CDR3 covers 13 residues. With 1 base removed from V and 4 bases from J, the gap between germline ends came to 7 bases. The germline CDR1 and CDR2 sequences are SEHNR and FQNEAQ (reference sequence). The CDR3 spells CASSLVRATEAFF. CDR3 coding DNA: TGTGCCAGCAGCTTAGTCAGGGCCACTGAAGCTTTCTTT.

The chain carries TRBV7-3 and TRBJ2-2, with D maybe TRBD2 (5 bases). CDR1 and CDR2 (germline): SGHTA, FQGTGA. The CDR3 consists of 14 residues. With 1 base removed from V and 5 bases from J, the gap between germline ends came to 8 bases. The CDR3 DNA reads TGTGCCAGCAGCTTAATCCGGGGTACCGGGGAGCTGTTTTTT. This codes for CASSLIRGTGELFF. The whole variable domain, remainder taken from reference TRBV7-3 and TRBJ2-2, is GAGVSQTPSNKVTEKGKYVELRCDPISGHTALYWYRQSLGQGPEFLIYFQGTGAADDSGLPNDRFFAVRPEGSVSTLKIQRTERGDSAVYLCASSLIRGTGELFFGEGSRLTVL.

The gene calls are TRBV10-2 and TRBJ2-2, with D uncertain. Trimming left V 6 bases short and J 4 bases short, with 3 bases between. The CDR3 length is 11 residues. The germline V gene has CDR1 WSHSY and CDR2 SAAADI. This CDR3 reads CASRFTGELFF. Written as DNA, the CDR3 is TGCGCCAGCAGGTTCACCGGGGAGCTGTTTTTT.

The sample holds one count of this clone. It is unclear where the CDR3 begins or ends on the DNA, so no DNA is shown, and the CDR3 is as TCRdb lists it. This sequence joins TRBV21-1 and TRBJ1-5; the DNA was not used to check the table's D call, TRBD1. TRBV21-1 represents a pseudogene. 15 amino acids form the CDR3, both terminal residues included. The CDR3 loop is CASSKVGTGSQPQHF.

The V gene is TRBV5-1, the J gene TRBJ1-1; 10 nucleotides line up with TRBD1. The CDR3 runs 15 residues. Germline lookup yields CDR1 SGHRS and CDR2 YFSETQ. Trimming removed 4 bases from V and 5 bases from J; junction bases left unmatched: 8. CDR3 protein: CASSKLTGGVTEAFF. Here the CDR3 DNA reads TGCGCCAGCAGCAAGTTGACAGGGGGCGTTACTGAAGCTTTCTTT.

The genes are TRBV27 and TRBJ2-5, with D possibly matching TRBD1 (7 bases). The CDR3 contains 14 residues. Per the germline V gene, CDR1 is MNHEY and CDR2 is SMNVEV (reference sequence). The V end lost 5 bases, the J end lost 7 bases, and 17 bases lay between the germline ends. CDR3 amino acids: CASSPSRGDGTQYF. In nucleotides, the CDR3 is TGTGCCAGCAGTCCCAGCAGGGGGGACGGGACCCAGTACTTC.

The CDR3 nucleotides read TGCGCCAGCAGCCCCATGGGCATCACGGGTGAAAAACTGTTTTTT. Translated: CASSPMGITGEKLFF. The chain combines TRBV5-1 with TRBJ1-4; D uncertain. The germline gives CDR1 SGHRS, CDR2 YFSETQ. The CDR3 is 15 residues long. Trimming pared 4 bases from V and 7 bases from J, leaving 17 bases between.

The rearrangement uses TRBV7-3 and TRBJ1-1; D call uncertain. Looked up from germline, CDR1 is SGHTA and CDR2 is FQGTGA. The CDR3 has 13 amino acids. V was clipped by 6 bases and J by 3 bases, with 11 bases between them. The CDR3, as DNA: TGTGCCAGCAGTCTAGCTCCCTACACTGAAGCTTTCTTT. It codes for CASSLAPYTEAFF.

Remarks on this clone: Other nucleotide sequences in the sample specify the same CDR3. This chain uses TRBV10-3 with TRBJ2-2, with D hard to call. Germline lookup yields CDR1 ENHRY and CDR2 SYGVKD. This CDR3 has 13 residues. Deletions cut 2 bases from V and 6 bases from J, with 7 bases between. CDR3 in amino acids: CAISEGPPGELFF. As DNA, the CDR3 is TGTGCCATCAGTGAGGGACCACCCGGGGAGCTGTTTTTT.

The chain combines TRBV27 with TRBJ2-1; D possibly uses TRBD1 or TRBD2 (5 bases each). V lost 3 bases and J lost 4, with 10 bases in between. The germline gives CDR1 MNHEY, CDR2 SMNVEV (reference sequence). The CDR3 spans 14 residues. CDR3 in DNA: TGTGCCAGCAGTTTCGGGGCGGAGTACAATGAGCAGTTCTTC. Translated, it gives CASSFGAEYNEQFF.

The chain uses TRBV27 and TRBJ2-3; 7 nucleotides line up with TRBD2. CDR1 MNHEY and CDR2 SMNVEV come from the germline V gene (reference sequence). The V gene end was trimmed by 5 bases and the J gene end by 1 base; junction bases not matched to a gene: 9. This CDR3 region has 16 residues. DNA for the CDR3: TGTGCCAGCAGTCGATGGGTGGGAGGGCGCACAGATACGCAGTATTTT. Its protein is CASSRWVGGRTDTQYF.

The rearrangement joins TRBV6-1 to TRBJ2-6; D remains ambiguous. The V end lost 2 bases, the J end lost 2 bases, and 10 bases lay between the germline ends. Germline CDR1 MNHNS, CDR2 SASEGT. This CDR3 has 16 residues. CDR3 residues: CASSERRGAGANVLTF. The CDR3, as DNA: TGTGCCAGCAGTGAACGGCGAGGTGCTGGGGCCAACGTCCTGACTTTC.

The chain recombines TRBV18 with TRBJ2-3; 10 nucleotides agree with TRBD1. Germline trimming cut 4 bases from V and 3 bases from J; bases unmatched to any gene: 7. CDR3 length: 16 residues. In germline, CDR1 is KGHSH, CDR2 LQKENI. The CDR3 sequence: CASSLTTGGPTDTQYF. CDR3 in DNA: TGTGCCAGCTCACTCACGACAGGGGGCCCTACAGATACGCAGTATTTT.

This chain connects TRBV7-2 to TRBJ2-5; TRBD2 agrees at 8 bases. After removal of 4 bases from V and 5 bases from J, the junction contained 9 bases not matched to a gene. CDR1 and CDR2 from the germline V gene are SGHTA and FQGNSA. The CDR3 has 15 amino acids. CDR3 loop: CASSWNSGKGETQYF. CDR3 sequence (DNA): TGTGCCAGCAGCTGGAATAGCGGGAAGGGTGAGACCCAGTACTTC.

This chain uses TRBV27 with TRBJ2-3; 7 nucleotides match TRBD2. The V gene end was trimmed by 6 bases and the J gene end by 0 bases; junction bases not matched to a gene: 6. Germline V gene data show CDR1 as MNHEY and CDR2 as SMNVEV (reference sequence). The CDR3 consists of 15 residues. This CDR3 reads CASRKAGSSTDTQYF. For the CDR3, the DNA is TGTGCCAGCAGAAAAGCGGGATCTAGCACAGATACGCAGTATTTT.

The J gene is TRBJ2-2, the V gene TRBV25-1; D is unresolved. CDR3 length equals 15 residues. Between the trimmed V and J ends, which lost 1 base and 5 bases, there was a span of 11 bases. The germline V gene encodes CDR1 MGHDK and CDR2 SYGVNS. The CDR3 sequence is CASSESLGRTGELFF. CDR3 bases: TGTGCCAGCAGTGAATCTTTAGGACGGACCGGGGAGCTGTTTTTT.

This rearrangement joins TRBV12-5 to TRBJ1-5; 7 bases fit TRBD1. Looked up from germline, CDR1 is LGHNT and CDR2 is FRNRAP. The CDR3 spans 17 residues. Trimming took 7 bases from V and 0 from J; bases not matched to a gene: 12. The CDR3 here is CASAPGTVTSSNQPQHF. DNA for the CDR3: TGTGCTAGTGCCCCAGGGACAGTCACATCTAGCAATCAGCCCCAGCATTTT.

This chain joins TRBV7-2 and TRBJ1-1; 9 bases are a match to TRBD1. The germline V gene has CDR1 SGHTA and CDR2 FQGNSA. The CDR3 loop spans 13 amino acids. DNA of the CDR3: TGTGCAGTAGGGGACAGGGTCAACACTGAAGCTTTCTTT. Translating it yields CAVGDRVNTEAFF.

V is TRBV11-2 and J is TRBJ1-4; TRBD1 agrees at 8 bases. V trimming: 5 bases; J trimming: 11 bases; junction bases outside the gene matches: 10. Germline V gene sequence: CDR1 SGHAT, CDR2 FQNNGV. The CDR3 runs 14 residues. DNA of the CDR3: TGTGCCAGCAGCAAGGACAGGGTCGTTTCCAAACTGTTTTTT. Residues: CASSKDRVVSKLFF. The full variable domain, with the rest looked up from reference TRBV11-2 and TRBJ1-4, is EAGVAQSPRYKIIEKRQSVAFWCNPISGHATLYWYQQILGQGPKLLIQFQNNGVVDDSQLPKDRFSAERLKGVDSTLKIQPAKLEDSAVYLCASSKDRVVSKLFFGSGTQLSVL.

Here the CDR3 reads CASSFRGQGEGGYTF. The CDR3 DNA sequence: TGTGCCAGCAGTTTCAGGGGACAGGGTGAAGGAGGCTACACCTTC. The chain uses TRBV27 and TRBJ1-2; 9 nucleotides match TRBD1. V lost 3 bases, J lost 8 bases, and 10 bases stayed unmatched. The CDR3 has 15 residues. Germline lookup yields CDR1 MNHEY and CDR2 SMNVEV (reference sequence).

The gene calls are TRBV30 and TRBJ2-2, with D maybe TRBD1 (5 bases). CDR1 is GTSNPN, CDR2 SVGIG, per germline (reference sequence). V lost 0 bases and J lost 5, with 10 bases in between. The CDR3 totals 14 residues. The CDR3 is CAWSVRQLTGELFF. The CDR3 DNA is TGTGCCTGGAGTGTTAGACAGCTAACCGGGGAGCTGTTTTTT.

The rearrangement joins TRBV7-9 to TRBJ2-1; 10 nucleotides align to TRBD1. The CDR3 spans 15 residues. V lost 5 bases, J lost 4 bases, and 5 bases stayed unmatched. The germline V gene has CDR1 SEHNR and CDR2 FQNEAQ (reference sequence). CDR3 amino acids: CASSDRDRGYNEQFF. The CDR3 bases are TGTGCCAGCAGCGACCGGGACAGGGGATACAATGAGCAGTTCTTC.

The chain joins TRBV7-7 to TRBJ2-5; unclear D gene. Trimming pared 3 bases from V and 10 bases from J, leaving 21 bases between. CDR1 SSHAT and CDR2 FNYEAQ come from the germline V gene (reference sequence). The CDR3 loop spans 15 amino acids. The CDR3 coding sequence is TGTGCCAGCAGCTTTAGTCCCCTCGGTTATAGGGACCAGTACTTC. It is translated as CASSFSPLGYRDQYF.

This sequence joins TRBV29-1 and TRBJ2-3; possibly TRBD2 for D (5 bases). The CDR3 runs 14 residues. Germline V gives CDR1 SQVTM, CDR2 ANQGSEA. Trimming took off 4 bases at V and 0 bases at J, with 11 bases between the two ends. CDR3 sequence (DNA): TGCAGCGTTGCAGTGTCTAGCAGCACAGATACGCAGTATTTT. It is translated as CSVAVSSSTDTQYF.